A single sample is the source of the 22 T cell receptor beta chains below, sequenced in a study of quantifying T cell responses using KT2 cells. Across the whole study: cDNA was made from DNase-treated RNA using alpha and beta constant primers.

Each cDNA got a UMI-containing oligo ligated at its 3' end. First-round PCR used roughly 4 cycles and beta primers RC1.1 and RC1.2 covering TRBC1 and TRBC2. TCRdb called the UMI-ligation and nested PCR reads again in MiXCR, with one record for every CDR3 protein. The sample shows under 35,000 distinct CDR3 sequences, about a tenth of them seen only once. The sequenced sample consisted of PBMCs spiked with cells of the T cell clone KT2. These receptors were obtained from a human donor.

This clonotype turned up a few times. The V and J genes are TRBV29-1 and TRBJ2-5; D tentatively reads TRBD1 or TRBD2 (6 bases each). There are 13 residues in the CDR3. Trimming stripped 4 bases from V and 3 bases from J, with 12 bases between. CDR1 and CDR2 from the germline V gene are SQVTM and ANQGSEA. CDR3 loop: CSVAGGGKETQYF. Here the CDR3 DNA reads TGCAGCGTTGCCGGAGGGGGTAAAGAGACCCAGTACTTC.

Only a few counts were recorded for this clonotype. V gene TRBV10-3 combines with J gene TRBJ2-1; D may be TRBD2 (6 bases). The V gene lost 0 bases and the J gene lost 8 bases, with 14 bases spanning the gap. CDR1 and CDR2 from the germline V gene are ENHRY and SYGVKD. The CDR3 is 15 residues long. CDR3 sequence reads: CAISESQLASDEQFF. In DNA form, the CDR3 reads TGTGCCATCAGTGAGTCCCAACTAGCTTCCGATGAGCAGTTCTTC.

This clonotype was counted only a few times. V usage is TRBV7-6 and J usage is TRBJ2-1; D possibly matches TRBD1 or TRBD2 (5 bases each). CDR3 length: 16 residues. V was shortened by 1 base and J by 2 bases, with 12 bases between the two germline ends. Germline-derived CDR1 and CDR2 are SGHVS and FNYEAQ. The CDR3, as DNA: TGTGCCAGCAGCTTAGAAGGGGACGGCACCTACAATGAGCAGTTCTTC. It encodes CASSLEGDGTYNEQFF.

This clonotype was observed a handful of times. J is TRBJ2-1 and V is TRBV24-1, with D unresolved. This CDR3 region has 14 residues. Per germline, CDR1 KGHDR and CDR2 SFDVKD. Trimming left V 4 bases short and J 1 base short, with 7 bases between. CDR3 region: CATSDSGSYNEQFF. CDR3 nucleotide sequence: TGTGCCACCAGTGACTCTGGATCCTACAATGAGCAGTTCTTC.

To note about this clonotype: Mismatch with germline at one junction end may stem from a read error. The chain joins TRBV27 to TRBJ1-2; 7 bases match TRBD1. Germline assignment: CDR1 MNHEY and CDR2 SMNVEV (reference sequence). The CDR3 has 13 amino acids. Here the CDR3 reads CASSWDSNYGNTF. The DNA for the CDR3 is TGTGCCAGCAGTTGGGACAGCAACTATGGCAACACCTTC.

This clonotype was found many times. The rearrangement joins TRBV10-3 to TRBJ2-3; 9 bases match TRBD2. The J segment lost 4 bases and the V segment lost 3 bases, leaving 17 bases of the junction unmatched. CDR1 and CDR2 (germline): ENHRY, SYGVKD. The CDR3 runs 19 residues. The CDR3 sequence is CAISDFALAGDRVADTQYF. In DNA, the CDR3 is TGTGCCATCAGTGACTTCGCATTAGCGGGAGATCGGGTCGCAGATACGCAGTATTTT.

The chain employs TRBV20-1 and TRBJ2-1; the D gene is possibly TRBD1 (6 bases). The V and J ends lost 5 bases and 9 bases respectively, with 11 bases between them. From germline, CDR1 is DFQATT and CDR2 SNEGSKA (reference sequence). This CDR3 is 11 amino acids long. The CDR3 DNA is TGCAGTGCTGAGGGGGTTGGTGAGCAGTTCTTC. This translates into CSAEGVGEQFF.

This clonotype was seen a handful of times. The chain couples TRBV12-3 or TRBV12-4 to TRBJ2-3, with D possibly matching TRBD2 (6 bases). V lost 8 bases and J lost 3, with 12 bases in between. This CDR3 spans 13 amino acids. CDR3 coding DNA: TGTGCCAGCGGAGGGACGGGAACAGATACGCAGTATTTT. This codes for CASGGTGTDTQYF.

At least ten counts were recorded for this clonotype. The chain carries TRBV6-2 or TRBV6-3 and TRBJ1-1; 9 bases are a match to TRBD1. The germline CDR1 and CDR2 sequences are MNHEY and SVGEGT. The CDR3 runs to 15 residues. Trimming at V came to 4 bases and at J to 8 bases, leaving 11 bases not matched to a gene. CDR3 bases: TGTGCCAGCAGTTCTTGGGGGACAGGGATTCCGGAAGCTTTCTTT. It yields the protein CASSSWGTGIPEAFF.

The chain recombines TRBV20-1 with TRBJ2-2, with D perhaps matching TRBD1 or TRBD2 (5 bases each). Looked up from germline, CDR1 is DFQATT and CDR2 is SNEGSKA (reference sequence). CDR3 length equals 15 residues. Trimming cost V 6 bases and J 0 bases, with 14 bases left between them. CDR3 in amino acids: CSAGRAGSNTGELFF. CDR3 bases: TGCAGTGCGGGCAGGGCGGGTTCGAACACCGGGGAGCTGTTTTTT.

The V call is TRBV11-3, the J call TRBJ2-1, with TRBD2 matching over 7 bases. CDR1 is SGHNT and CDR2 is YENEEA in the germline V gene. This CDR3 comprises 12 residues. The trim removed 8 bases at V and 2 bases at J, leaving 0 bases unmatched. The CDR3 DNA is TGTGCCAGCGGACTAGCCTACAATGAGCAGTTCTTC. Translation: CASGLAYNEQFF.

The chain uses TRBV20-1 and TRBJ2-1; 7 bases map to TRBD1. Germline V gene sequence: CDR1 DFQATT, CDR2 SNEGSKA (reference sequence). The junction had 13 bases not matched to a gene; V was cut back by 4 bases and J by 10 bases. This CDR3 has 14 amino acids. The CDR3 region is CSATVEGAGGEQFF. The DNA of the CDR3 is TGCAGTGCTACTGTAGAGGGGGCGGGTGGCGAGCAGTTCTTC.

The chain links TRBV27 to TRBJ2-5; D uncertain. The CDR3 sequence is 15 residues long. V lost 2 bases, J lost 1 base, and 11 bases lay in between. Germline CDR1 reads MNHEY; CDR2 reads SMNVEV (reference sequence). CDR3 sequence: CASSLRGTSQETQYF. The CDR3 region has the DNA TGTGCCAGCAGTTTAAGAGGTACAAGCCAAGAGACCCAGTACTTC.

Ten or more counts support this clonotype. The chain uses TRBV30 and TRBJ2-1; TRBD1 aligns across 7 bases. The junction had 14 bases not matched to a gene; V was cut back by 7 bases and J by 8 bases. This CDR3 is built from 14 residues. CDR1 is GTSNPN and CDR2 is SVGIG in the germline V gene (reference sequence). The CDR3 sequence: CAYDRDSLFHEQFF. As DNA, the CDR3 is TGTGCCTACGACCGGGACAGTTTATTCCATGAGCAGTTCTTC.

This clonotype was seen at least ten times. This chain's CDR3 is CASRHAPGAYNEQFF. Here the CDR3 DNA reads TGTGCCAGCAGACACGCACCGGGGGCCTACAATGAGCAGTTCTTC. The gene calls are TRBV12-3 or TRBV12-4 and TRBJ2-1, with D perhaps matching TRBD2 (6 bases). This CDR3 contains 15 residues. The V gene lost 6 bases and the J gene lost 2 bases, with 14 bases spanning the gap.

Only a few counts were recorded for this clonotype. The CDR3 region has the DNA TGTGCCAGCAGCTTAGGCCGGGGGGGCGAGCAGTACTTC. Translation gives CASSLGRGGEQYF. The rearrangement joins TRBV11-2 to TRBJ2-7, with 8 bases fitting TRBD2. V dropped 1 base and J dropped 6; count of bases not matched to a gene: 2. Germline values: CDR1 SGHAT, CDR2 FQNNGV. The CDR3 runs 13 residues.

This clonotype was found many times. The rearrangement joins TRBV11-3 to TRBJ2-7, with 7 nucleotides matching TRBD1. The CDR3 runs 14 residues. Germline values: CDR1 SGHNT, CDR2 YENEEA. The V segment lost 5 bases and the J segment 7 bases; nucleotides outside the gene matches: 11. For the CDR3, the DNA is TGTGCCAGCAGCACCACTAACAGGGGCGGAGAGCAGTACTTC. Translated: CASSTTNRGGEQYF.

This clonotype has just a few counts. The chain recombines TRBV11-2 with TRBJ2-1; 11 nucleotides align to TRBD2. Germline trimming cut 7 bases from V and 3 bases from J; bases unmatched to any gene: 2. The germline gives CDR1 SGHAT, CDR2 FQNNGV. The length of the CDR3 is 14 residues. The CDR3 sequence: CASTGLAGYNEQFF. CDR3 in DNA: TGTGCCAGCACCGGACTAGCGGGCTACAATGAGCAGTTCTTC.

V is TRBV2 and J is TRBJ2-3; no clear D gene. This CDR3 is built from 16 residues. Trimming took off 5 bases at V and 3 bases at J, with 18 bases between the two ends. Germline CDR1 reads SNHLY; CDR2 reads FYNNEI. Here the CDR3 reads CASSTLRGTRTDTQYF. CDR3 nucleotides: TGTGCCAGCAGTACTCTTCGTGGTACCCGAACAGATACGCAGTATTTT. The full variable domain, its missing parts supplied by reference TRBV2 and TRBJ2-3, is EPEVTQTPSHQVTQMGQEVILRCVPISNHLYFYWYRQILGQKVEFLVSFYNNEISEKSEIFDDQFSVERPDGSNFTLKIRSTKLEDSAMYFCASSTLRGTRTDTQYFGPGTRLTVL.

The CDR3 DNA follows: TGTGCCAGCAGTGAGGAGGGTTCCCCTGGAGCTTTCTTT. Residues: CASSEEGSPGAFF. The rearrangement uses TRBV2 and TRBJ1-1; D unresolved. The V end lost 3 bases, the J end lost 10 bases, and 15 bases lay between the germline ends. The length of the CDR3 is 13 residues. Germline lookup yields CDR1 SNHLY and CDR2 FYNNEI.

This clonotype has more than one count but fewer than ten. The chain joins TRBV6-9 to TRBJ2-2; 10 bases map to TRBD2. The CDR3 runs 20 residues. Germline V CDR1 and CDR2: MNHGY, SVAAGI. J was trimmed by 0 bases and V by 6 bases; bases with no gene match: 16. The CDR3 reads CASSLGLAEVQPANTGELFF. The CDR3 DNA reads as TGTGCCAGCAGCCTCGGACTAGCGGAGGTCCAACCCGCGAACACCGGGGAGCTGTTTTTT.

The gene calls are TRBV6-1 and TRBJ1-2; possible D gene TRBD1, 6 bases. The length of the CDR3 is 16 residues. Trimming removed 6 bases at V and 7 bases at J, with 24 bases between. CDR1 MNHNS and CDR2 SASEGT come from the germline V gene. CDR3 sequence: CASRVLAVTSQGGYTF. As DNA, the CDR3 is TGTGCCAGCAGAGTCTTAGCTGTTACATCACAGGGTGGCTACACCTTC.